The 3 T cell receptor beta chains below come from one sample, sequenced in a study of T cells after yellow fever vaccination. TCRdb re-derived calls from the 5' RACE reads in MiXCR, one entry per CDR3 protein. The data contain approximately 110,000 distinct CDR3 sequences, about 7.4% of them singletons. This material consisted of CD4+ T cells sorted from PBMCs, taken approximately 11 days after the first yellow fever vaccination. The source is a man aged 18 to 30 who received the YFV17D yellow fever vaccine.

This clonotype showed up many times. This chain uses TRBV7-3 with TRBJ2-7, with D perhaps matching TRBD2 (6 bases). Trimming took 2 bases from V and 2 from J, leaving 13 bases between them. This CDR3 contains 15 residues. The germline V gene has CDR1 SGHTA and CDR2 FQGTGA. The CDR3 DNA is TGTGCCAGCAGCTTACGCGGCGGGGTTACCTACGAGCAGTACTTC. Translation: CASSLRGGVTYEQYF.

The V gene is TRBV11-3, the J gene TRBJ2-5; D is perhaps TRBD1 or TRBD2 (5 bases each). Germline V gene data show CDR1 as SGHNT and CDR2 as YENEEA. Deletions cut 1 base from V and 10 bases from J, with 16 bases between. The CDR3 is 14 residues long. This chain's CDR3 is CASSLGGASHIQYF. The CDR3 DNA reads as TGTGCCAGCAGCTTAGGAGGGGCTAGCCATATCCAGTACTTC. Combining the CDR3 with reference TRBV11-3 and TRBJ2-5 gives the whole variable domain EAGVVQSPRYKIIEKKQPVAFWCNPISGHNTLYWYLQNLGQGPELLIRYENEEAVDDSQLPKDRFSAERLKGVDSTLKIQPAELGDSAVYLCASSLGGASHIQYFGPGTRLLVL.

This clonotype was seen at least ten times. V and J are TRBV12-3 or TRBV12-4 and TRBJ1-1, with D perhaps matching TRBD1 (5 bases). V was shortened by 2 bases and J by 3 bases, with 13 bases between the two germline ends. The CDR3 runs to 15 residues. CDR3 residues: CASSLRQGGYTEAFF. In nucleotides, the CDR3 is TGTGCCAGCAGTTTACGGCAGGGAGGATACACTGAAGCTTTCTTT.